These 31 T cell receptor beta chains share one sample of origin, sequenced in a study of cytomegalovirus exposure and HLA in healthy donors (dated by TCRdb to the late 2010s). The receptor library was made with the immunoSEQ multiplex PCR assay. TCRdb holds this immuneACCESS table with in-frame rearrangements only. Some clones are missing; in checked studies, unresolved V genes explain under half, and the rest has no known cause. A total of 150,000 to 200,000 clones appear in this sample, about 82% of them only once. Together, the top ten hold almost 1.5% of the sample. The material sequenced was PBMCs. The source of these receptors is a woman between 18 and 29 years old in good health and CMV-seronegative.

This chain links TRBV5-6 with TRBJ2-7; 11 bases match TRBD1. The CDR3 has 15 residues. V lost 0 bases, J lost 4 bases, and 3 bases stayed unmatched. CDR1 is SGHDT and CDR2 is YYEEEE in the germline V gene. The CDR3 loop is CASSLAGQGGYEQYF. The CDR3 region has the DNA TGTGCCAGCAGCTTGGCGGGACAGGGGGGATACGAGCAGTACTTC.

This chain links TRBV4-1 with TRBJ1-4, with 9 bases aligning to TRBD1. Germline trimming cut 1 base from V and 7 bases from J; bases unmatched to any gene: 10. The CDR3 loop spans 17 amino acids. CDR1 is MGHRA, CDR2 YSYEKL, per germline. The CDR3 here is CASSQATGGAVGEKLFF. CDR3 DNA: TGCGCCAGCAGCCAAGCTACAGGGGGCGCGGTTGGTGAAAAACTGTTTTTT.

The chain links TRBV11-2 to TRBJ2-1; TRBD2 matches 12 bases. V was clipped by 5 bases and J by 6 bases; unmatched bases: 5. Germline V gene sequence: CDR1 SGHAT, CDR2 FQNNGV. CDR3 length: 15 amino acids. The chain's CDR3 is CASSPTSGRPNEQFF. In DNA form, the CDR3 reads TGTGCCAGCAGCCCCACTAGCGGGAGGCCCAATGAGCAGTTCTTC.

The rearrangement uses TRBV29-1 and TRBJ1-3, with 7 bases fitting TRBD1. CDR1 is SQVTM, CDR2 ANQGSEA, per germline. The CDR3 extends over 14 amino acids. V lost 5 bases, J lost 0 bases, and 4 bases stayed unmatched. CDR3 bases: TGCAGCGTTTCGGCAGGGGGCTCTGGAAACACCATATATTTT. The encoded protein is CSVSAGGSGNTIYF.

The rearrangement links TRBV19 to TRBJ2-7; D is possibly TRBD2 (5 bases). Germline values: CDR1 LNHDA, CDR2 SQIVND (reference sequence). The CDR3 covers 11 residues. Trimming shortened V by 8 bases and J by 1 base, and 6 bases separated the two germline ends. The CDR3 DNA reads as TGTGCCAGTTCGGGGTCCTACGAGCAGTACTTC. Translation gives CASSGSYEQYF.

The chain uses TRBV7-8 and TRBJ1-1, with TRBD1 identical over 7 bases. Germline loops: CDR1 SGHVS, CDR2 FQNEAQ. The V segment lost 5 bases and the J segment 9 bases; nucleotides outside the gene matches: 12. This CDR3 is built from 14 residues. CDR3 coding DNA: TGTGCCAGCAGCCTAGGGGGCGCAAGTCTAAAAGCTTTCTTT. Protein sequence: CASSLGGASLKAFF. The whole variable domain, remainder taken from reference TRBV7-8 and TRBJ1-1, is GAGVSQSPRYKVAKRGQDVALRCDPISGHVSLFWYQQALGQGPEFLTYFQNEAQLDKSGLPSDRFFAERPEGSVSTLKIQRTQQEDSAVYLCASSLGGASLKAFFGQGTRLTVV.

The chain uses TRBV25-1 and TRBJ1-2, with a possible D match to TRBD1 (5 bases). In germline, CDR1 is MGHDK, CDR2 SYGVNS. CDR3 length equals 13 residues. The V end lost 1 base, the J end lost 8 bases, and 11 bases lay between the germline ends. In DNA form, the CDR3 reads TGTGCCAGCAGTGAATCAGGGTTGGTCGGCTACACCTTC. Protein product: CASSESGLVGYTF.

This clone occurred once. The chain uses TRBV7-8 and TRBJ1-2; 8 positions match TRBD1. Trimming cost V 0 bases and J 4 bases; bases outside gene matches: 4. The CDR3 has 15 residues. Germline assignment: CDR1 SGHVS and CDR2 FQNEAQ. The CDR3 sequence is CASSLAPGTGYGYTF. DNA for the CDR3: TGTGCCAGCAGCTTAGCCCCCGGGACAGGCTATGGCTACACCTTC.

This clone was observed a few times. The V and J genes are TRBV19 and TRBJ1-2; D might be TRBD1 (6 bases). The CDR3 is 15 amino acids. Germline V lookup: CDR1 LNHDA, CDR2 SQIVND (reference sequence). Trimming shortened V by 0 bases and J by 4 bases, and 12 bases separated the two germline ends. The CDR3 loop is CASSIDLYRVYGYTF. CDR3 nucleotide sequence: TGTGCCAGTAGTATAGATCTATACAGGGTCTATGGCTACACCTTC.

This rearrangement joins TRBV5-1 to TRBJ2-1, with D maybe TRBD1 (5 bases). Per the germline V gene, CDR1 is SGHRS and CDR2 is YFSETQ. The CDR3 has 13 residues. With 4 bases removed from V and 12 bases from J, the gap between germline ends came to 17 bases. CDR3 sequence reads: CASSPDNLAMQFF. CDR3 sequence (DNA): TGCGCCAGCAGCCCGGACAATTTGGCCATGCAGTTCTTC.

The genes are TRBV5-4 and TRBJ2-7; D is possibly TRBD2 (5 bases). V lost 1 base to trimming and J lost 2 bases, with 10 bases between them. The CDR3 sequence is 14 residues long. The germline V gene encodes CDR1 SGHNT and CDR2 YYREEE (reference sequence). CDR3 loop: CASSLTPGTYEQYF. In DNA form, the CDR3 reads TGTGCCAGCAGCTTGACCCCCGGGACCTACGAGCAGTACTTC.

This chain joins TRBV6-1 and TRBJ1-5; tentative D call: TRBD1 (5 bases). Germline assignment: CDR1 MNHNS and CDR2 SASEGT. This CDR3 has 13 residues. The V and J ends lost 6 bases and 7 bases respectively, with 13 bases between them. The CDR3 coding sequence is TGTGCCAGCAGCGAAATAGGGGTACAGCCCCAGCATTTT. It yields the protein CASSEIGVQPQHF.

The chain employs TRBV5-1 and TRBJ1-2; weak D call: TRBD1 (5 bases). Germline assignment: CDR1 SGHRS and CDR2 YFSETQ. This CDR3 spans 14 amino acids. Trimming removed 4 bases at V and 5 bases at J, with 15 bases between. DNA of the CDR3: TGCGCCAGCAGCCCCGCGGAAGGGGAATATGGCTACACCTTC. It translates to CASSPAEGEYGYTF.

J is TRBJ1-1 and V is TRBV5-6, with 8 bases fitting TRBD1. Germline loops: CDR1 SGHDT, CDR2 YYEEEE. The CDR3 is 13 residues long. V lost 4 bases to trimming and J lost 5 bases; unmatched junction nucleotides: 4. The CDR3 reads CASSQWTGTEAFF. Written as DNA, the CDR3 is TGTGCCAGCAGCCAATGGACAGGGACTGAAGCTTTCTTT.

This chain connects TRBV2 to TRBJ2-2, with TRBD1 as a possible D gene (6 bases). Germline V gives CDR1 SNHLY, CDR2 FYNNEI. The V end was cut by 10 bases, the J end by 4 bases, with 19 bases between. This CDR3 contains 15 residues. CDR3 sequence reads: CATPGRQESTGELFF. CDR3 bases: TGTGCCACCCCTGGGAGACAGGAGAGCACCGGGGAGCTGTTTTTT.

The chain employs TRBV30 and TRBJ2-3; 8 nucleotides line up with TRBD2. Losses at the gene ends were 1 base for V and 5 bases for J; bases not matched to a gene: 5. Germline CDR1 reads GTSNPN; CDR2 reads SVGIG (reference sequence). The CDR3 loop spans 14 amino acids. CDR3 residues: CAWSAGGLGDTQYF. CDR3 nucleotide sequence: TGTGCCTGGAGTGCTGGGGGACTAGGAGATACGCAGTATTTT.

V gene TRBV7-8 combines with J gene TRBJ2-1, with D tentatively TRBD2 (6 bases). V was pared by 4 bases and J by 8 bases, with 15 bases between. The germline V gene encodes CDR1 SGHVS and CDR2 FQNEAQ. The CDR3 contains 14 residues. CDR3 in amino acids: CASSWTTRSHEQFF. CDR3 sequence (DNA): TGTGCCAGCAGCTGGACGACTAGGTCTCATGAGCAGTTCTTC.

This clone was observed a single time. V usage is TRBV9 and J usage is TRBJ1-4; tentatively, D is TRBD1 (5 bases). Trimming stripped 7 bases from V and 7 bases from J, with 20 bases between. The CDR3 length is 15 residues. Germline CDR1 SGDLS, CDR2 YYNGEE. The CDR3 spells CASGWRGGEGEKLFF. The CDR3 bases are TGTGCCAGCGGCTGGAGGGGCGGGGAGGGTGAAAAACTGTTTTTT.

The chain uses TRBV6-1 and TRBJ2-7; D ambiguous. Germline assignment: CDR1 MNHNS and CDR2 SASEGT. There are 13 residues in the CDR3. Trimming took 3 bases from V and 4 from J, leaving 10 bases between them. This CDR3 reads CASSDVTVYEQYF. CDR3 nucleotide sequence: TGTGCCAGCAGTGATGTAACAGTATACGAGCAGTACTTC.

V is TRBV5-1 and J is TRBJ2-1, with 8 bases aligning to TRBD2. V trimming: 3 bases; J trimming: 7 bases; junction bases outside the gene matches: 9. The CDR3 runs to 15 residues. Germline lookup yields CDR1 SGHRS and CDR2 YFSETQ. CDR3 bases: TGCGCCAGCAGCTCCCCCGGGGGGGCAGGTAATGAGCAGTTCTTC. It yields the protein CASSSPGGAGNEQFF. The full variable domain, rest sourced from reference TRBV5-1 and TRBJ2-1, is KAGVTQTPRYLIKTRGQQVTLSCSPISGHRSVSWYQQTPGQGLQFLFEYFSETQRNKGNFPGRFSGRQFSNSRSEMNVSTLELGDSALYLCASSSPGGAGNEQFFGPGTRLTVL.

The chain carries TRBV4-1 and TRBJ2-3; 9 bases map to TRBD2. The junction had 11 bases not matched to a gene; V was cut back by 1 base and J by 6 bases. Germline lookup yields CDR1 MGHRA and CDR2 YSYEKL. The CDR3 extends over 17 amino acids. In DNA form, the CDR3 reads TGCGCCAGCAGCCAAGTTGGGCTAGCGGGACCCCTGGATACGCAGTATTTT. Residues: CASSQVGLAGPLDTQYF.

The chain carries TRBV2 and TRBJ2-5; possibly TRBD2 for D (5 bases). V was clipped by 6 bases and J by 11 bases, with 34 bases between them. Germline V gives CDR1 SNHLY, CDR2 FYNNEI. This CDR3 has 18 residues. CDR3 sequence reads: CASRASGMTLTYEPWQYF. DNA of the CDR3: TGTGCCAGCAGGGCAAGCGGAATGACCCTTACCTACGAGCCGTGGCAGTACTTC.

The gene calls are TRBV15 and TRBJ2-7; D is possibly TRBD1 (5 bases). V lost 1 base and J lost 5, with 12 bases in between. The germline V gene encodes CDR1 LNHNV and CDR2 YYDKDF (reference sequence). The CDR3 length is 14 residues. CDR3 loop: CATSRARDGHEQYF. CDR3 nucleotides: TGTGCCACCAGCAGAGCCAGGGATGGGCACGAGCAGTACTTC.

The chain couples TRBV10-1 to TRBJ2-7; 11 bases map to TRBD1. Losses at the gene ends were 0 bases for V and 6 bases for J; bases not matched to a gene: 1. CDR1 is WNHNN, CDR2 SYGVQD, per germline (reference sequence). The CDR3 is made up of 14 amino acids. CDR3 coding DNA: TGCGCCAGCAGTGAGTCCGGGACAGGGGGCGAGCAGTACTTC. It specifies CASSESGTGGEQYF.

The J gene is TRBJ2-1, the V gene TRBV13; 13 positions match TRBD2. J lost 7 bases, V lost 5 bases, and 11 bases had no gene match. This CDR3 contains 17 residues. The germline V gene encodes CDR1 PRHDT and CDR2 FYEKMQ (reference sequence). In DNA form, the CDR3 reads TGTGCCAGCAGCACCAAGTGGACTAGCGGGAGACAGAATGAGCAGTTCTTC. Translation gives CASSTKWTSGRQNEQFF.

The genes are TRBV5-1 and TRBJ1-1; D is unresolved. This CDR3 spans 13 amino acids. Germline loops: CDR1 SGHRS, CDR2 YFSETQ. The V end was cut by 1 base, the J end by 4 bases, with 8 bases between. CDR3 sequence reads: CASSLNGATEAFF. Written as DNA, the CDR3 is TGCGCCAGCAGCTTGAACGGAGCCACTGAAGCTTTCTTT.

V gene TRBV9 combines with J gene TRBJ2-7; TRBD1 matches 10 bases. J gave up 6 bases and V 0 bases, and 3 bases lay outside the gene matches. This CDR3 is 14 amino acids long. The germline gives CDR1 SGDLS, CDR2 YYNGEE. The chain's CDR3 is CASSVEGQGFEQYF. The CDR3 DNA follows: TGTGCCAGCAGCGTAGAGGGACAGGGGTTCGAGCAGTACTTC.

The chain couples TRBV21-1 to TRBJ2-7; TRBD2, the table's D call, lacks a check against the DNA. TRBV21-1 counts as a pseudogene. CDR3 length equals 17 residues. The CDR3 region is CASSPFLGGEHSYEQYF. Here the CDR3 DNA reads TGTGCCAGCAGCCCCTTCCTGGGGGGTGAACACTCCTACGAGCAGTACTTC.

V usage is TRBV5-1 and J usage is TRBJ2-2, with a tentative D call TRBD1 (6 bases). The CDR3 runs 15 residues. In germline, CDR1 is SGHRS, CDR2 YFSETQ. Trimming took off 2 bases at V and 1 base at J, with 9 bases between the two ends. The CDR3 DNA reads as TGCGCCAGCAGCTTCGGACAGTTGAACACCGGGGAGCTGTTTTTT. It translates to CASSFGQLNTGELFF.

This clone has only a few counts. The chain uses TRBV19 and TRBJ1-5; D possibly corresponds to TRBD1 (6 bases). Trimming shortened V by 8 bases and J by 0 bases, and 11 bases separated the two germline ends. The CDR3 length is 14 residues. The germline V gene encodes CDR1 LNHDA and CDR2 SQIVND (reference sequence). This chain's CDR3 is CASGQSNSNQPQHF. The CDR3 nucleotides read TGTGCCAGTGGACAGTCCAATAGCAATCAGCCCCAGCATTTT.

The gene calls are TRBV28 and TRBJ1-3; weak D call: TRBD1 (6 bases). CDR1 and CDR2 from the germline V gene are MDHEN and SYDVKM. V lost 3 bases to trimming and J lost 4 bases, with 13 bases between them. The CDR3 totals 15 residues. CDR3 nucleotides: TGTGCCAGCAGTTTCTCGGGGGGCTTCGGAAACACCATATATTTT. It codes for CASSFSGGFGNTIYF.